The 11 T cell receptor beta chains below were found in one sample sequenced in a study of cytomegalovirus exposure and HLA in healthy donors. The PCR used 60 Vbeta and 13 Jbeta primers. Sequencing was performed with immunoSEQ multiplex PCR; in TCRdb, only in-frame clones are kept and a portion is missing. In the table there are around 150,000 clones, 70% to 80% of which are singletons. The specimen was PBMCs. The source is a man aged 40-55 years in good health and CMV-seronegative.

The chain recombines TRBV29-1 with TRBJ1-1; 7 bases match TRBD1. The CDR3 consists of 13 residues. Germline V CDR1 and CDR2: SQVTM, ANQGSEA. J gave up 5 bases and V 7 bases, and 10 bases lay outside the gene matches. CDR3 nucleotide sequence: TGCAGCGGCTCAGGAGGGGGCCTTACTGAAGCTTTCTTT. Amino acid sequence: CSGSGGGLTEAFF.

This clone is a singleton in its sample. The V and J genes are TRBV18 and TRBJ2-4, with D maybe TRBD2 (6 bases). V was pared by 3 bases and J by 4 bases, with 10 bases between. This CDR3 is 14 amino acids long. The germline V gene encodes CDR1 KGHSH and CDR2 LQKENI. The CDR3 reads CASSPTGAKNIQYF. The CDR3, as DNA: TGTGCCAGCTCACCCACGGGAGCGAAAAACATTCAGTACTTC. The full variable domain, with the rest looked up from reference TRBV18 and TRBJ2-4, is NAGVMQNPRHLVRRRGQEARLRCSPMKGHSHVYWYRQLPEEGLKFMVYLQKENIIDESGMPKERFSAEFPKEGPSILRIQQVVRGDSAAYFCASSPTGAKNIQYFGAGTRLSVL.

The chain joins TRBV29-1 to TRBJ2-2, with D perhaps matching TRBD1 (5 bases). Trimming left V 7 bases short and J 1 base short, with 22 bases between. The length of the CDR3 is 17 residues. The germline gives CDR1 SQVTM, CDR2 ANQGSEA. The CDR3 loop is CSALGRTLGGNTGELFF. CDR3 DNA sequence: TGCAGCGCCCTAGGGCGGACACTCGGTGGGAACACCGGGGAGCTGTTTTTT.

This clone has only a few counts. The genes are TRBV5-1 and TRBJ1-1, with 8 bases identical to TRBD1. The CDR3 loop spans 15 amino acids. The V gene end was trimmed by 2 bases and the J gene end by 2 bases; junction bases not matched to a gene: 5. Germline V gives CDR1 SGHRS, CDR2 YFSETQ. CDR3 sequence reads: CASSLTRGRNTEAFF. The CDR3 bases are TGCGCCAGCAGCTTAACCAGGGGGCGCAACACTGAAGCTTTCTTT. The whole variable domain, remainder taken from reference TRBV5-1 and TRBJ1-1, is KAGVTQTPRYLIKTRGQQVTLSCSPISGHRSVSWYQQTPGQGLQFLFEYFSETQRNKGNFPGRFSGRQFSNSRSEMNVSTLELGDSALYLCASSLTRGRNTEAFFGQGTRLTVV.

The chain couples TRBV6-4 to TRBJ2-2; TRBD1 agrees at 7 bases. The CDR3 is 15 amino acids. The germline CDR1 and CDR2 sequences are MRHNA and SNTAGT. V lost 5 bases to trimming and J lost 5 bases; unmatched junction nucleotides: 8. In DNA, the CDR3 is TGTGCCAGCAGTCCACAGGGGATTGAGACCGGGGAGCTGTTTTTT. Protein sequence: CASSPQGIETGELFF.

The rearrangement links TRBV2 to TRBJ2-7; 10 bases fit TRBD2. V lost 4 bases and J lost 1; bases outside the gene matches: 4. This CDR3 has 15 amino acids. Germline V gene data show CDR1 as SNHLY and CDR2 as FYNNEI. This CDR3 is CASSASGSSSYEQYF. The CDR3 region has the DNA TGTGCCAGCAGTGCTAGCGGGAGTAGTTCCTACGAGCAGTACTTC.

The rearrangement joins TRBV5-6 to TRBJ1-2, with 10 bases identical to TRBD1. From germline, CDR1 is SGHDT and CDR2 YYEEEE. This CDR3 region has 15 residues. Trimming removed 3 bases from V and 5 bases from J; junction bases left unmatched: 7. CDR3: CASSSGTGVFYGYTF. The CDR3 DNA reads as TGTGCCAGCAGCTCAGGGACAGGGGTTTTTTATGGCTACACCTTC. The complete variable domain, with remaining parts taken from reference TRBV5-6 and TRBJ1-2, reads DAGVTQSPTHLIKTRGQQVTLRCSPKSGHDTVSWYQQALGQGPQFIFQYYEEEERQRGNFPDRFSGHQFPNYSSELNVNALLLGDSALYLCASSSGTGVFYGYTFGSGTRLTVV.

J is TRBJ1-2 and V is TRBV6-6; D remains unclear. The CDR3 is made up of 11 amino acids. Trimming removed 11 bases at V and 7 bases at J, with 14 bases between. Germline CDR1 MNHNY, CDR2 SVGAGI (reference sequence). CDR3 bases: TGTGCCGGGGAGGGAGAATTTGGCTACACCTTC. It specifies CAGEGEFGYTF.

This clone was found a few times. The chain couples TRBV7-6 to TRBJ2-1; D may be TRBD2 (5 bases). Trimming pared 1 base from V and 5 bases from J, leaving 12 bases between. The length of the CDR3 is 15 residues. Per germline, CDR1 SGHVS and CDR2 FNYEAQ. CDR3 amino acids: CASSLGPAGDNEQFF. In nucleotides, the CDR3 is TGTGCCAGCAGCTTAGGGCCAGCCGGGGACAATGAGCAGTTCTTC.

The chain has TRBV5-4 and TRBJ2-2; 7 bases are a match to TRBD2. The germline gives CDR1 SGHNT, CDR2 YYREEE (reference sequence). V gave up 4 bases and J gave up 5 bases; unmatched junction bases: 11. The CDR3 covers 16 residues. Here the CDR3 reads CASSPPWGGSTGELFF. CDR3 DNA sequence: TGTGCCAGCAGCCCGCCTTGGGGAGGGAGTACCGGGGAGCTGTTTTTT.

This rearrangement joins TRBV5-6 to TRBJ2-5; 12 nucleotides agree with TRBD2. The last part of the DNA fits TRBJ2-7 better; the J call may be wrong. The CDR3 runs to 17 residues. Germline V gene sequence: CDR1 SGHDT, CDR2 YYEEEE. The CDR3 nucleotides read TGTGCCAGCAGCTCGATTCTAGGGACTAGCGGGTCCTACGAGCAGTACTTC. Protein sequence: CASSSILGTSGSYEQYF.